This T cell receptor (beta chain) emerged from a study of blood T cell repertoires in COVID-19. Study-wide context: Specimens from acute and convalescent COVID-19 originated in the United States, Italy and Spain.

This CDR3 has 11 residues. CDR1 is DFQATT, CDR2 SNEGSKA, per germline (reference sequence). The V gene lost 8 bases and the J gene lost 3 bases, with 8 bases spanning the gap. Participants, roughly 18 to 100 years old, spanned 24 US areas. Membership in each cohort depended on participant-reported clinical history. In the study's own analysis: Scientists estimated how many nucleated cells there were by amplifying reference gene primers. Assay: immunoSEQ multiplex PCR; the TCRdb copy retains only in-frame clones and omits some. The V and J calls and the clone size are those of that table, but D and trimming were determined from the DNA. Altogether 150,000 or so clones are present, about 85% being singletons, with the ten largest covering around 5.1%.

The material sequenced was PBMCs or T cells enriched from blood (not recorded which). This receptor was identified in a woman aged 40 to 50 with acute COVID-19. This chain links TRBV20-1 with TRBJ2-1; D is unresolved. The CDR3 loop is CSLSRYNEQFF. The CDR3 DNA reads TGCAGTCTATCCCGCTACAATGAGCAGTTCTTC.